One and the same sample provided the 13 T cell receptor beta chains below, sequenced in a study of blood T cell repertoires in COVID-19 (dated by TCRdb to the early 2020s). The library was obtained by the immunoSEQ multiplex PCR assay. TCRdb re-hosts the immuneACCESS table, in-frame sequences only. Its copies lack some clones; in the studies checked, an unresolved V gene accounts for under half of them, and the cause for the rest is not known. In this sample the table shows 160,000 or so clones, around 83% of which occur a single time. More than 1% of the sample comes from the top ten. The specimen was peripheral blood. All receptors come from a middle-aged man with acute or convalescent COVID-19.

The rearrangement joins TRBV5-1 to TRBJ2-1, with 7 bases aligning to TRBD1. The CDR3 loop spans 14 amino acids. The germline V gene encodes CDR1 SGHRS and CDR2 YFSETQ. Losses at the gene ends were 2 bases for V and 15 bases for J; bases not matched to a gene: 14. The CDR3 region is CASSFPRTGSGTFF. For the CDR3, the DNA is TGCGCCAGCAGCTTTCCGAGGACAGGCTCGGGTACGTTCTTC.

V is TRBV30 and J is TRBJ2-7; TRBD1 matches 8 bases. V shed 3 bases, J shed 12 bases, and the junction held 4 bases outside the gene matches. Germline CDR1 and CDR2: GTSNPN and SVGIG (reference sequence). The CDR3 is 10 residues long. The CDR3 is CAWSDRGMYF. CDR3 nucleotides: TGTGCCTGGAGCGACAGGGGAATGTACTTC. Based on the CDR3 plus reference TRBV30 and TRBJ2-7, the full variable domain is SQTIHQWPATLVQPVGSPLSLECTVEGTSNPNLYWYRQAAGRGLQLLFYSVGIGQISSEVPQNLSASRPQDRQFILSSKKLLLSDSGFYLCAWSDRGMYFGPGTRLTVT.

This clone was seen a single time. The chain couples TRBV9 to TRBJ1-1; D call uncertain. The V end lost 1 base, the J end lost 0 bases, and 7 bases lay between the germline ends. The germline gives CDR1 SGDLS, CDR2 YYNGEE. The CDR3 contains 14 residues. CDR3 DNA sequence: TGTGCCAGCAGCGTATCCAATGTGAACACTGAAGCTTTCTTT. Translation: CASSVSNVNTEAFF.

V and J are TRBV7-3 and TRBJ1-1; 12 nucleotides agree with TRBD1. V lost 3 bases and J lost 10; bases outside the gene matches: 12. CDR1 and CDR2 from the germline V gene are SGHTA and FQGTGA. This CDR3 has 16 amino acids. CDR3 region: CASSFGDRGRGEGAFF. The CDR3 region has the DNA TGTGCCAGCAGCTTCGGGGACAGGGGGCGCGGAGAAGGAGCTTTCTTT. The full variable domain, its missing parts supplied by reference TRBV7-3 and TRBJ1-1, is GAGVSQTPSNKVTEKGKYVELRCDPISGHTALYWYRQSLGQGPEFLIYFQGTGAADDSGLPNDRFFAVRPEGSVSTLKIQRTERGDSAVYLCASSFGDRGRGEGAFFGQGTRLTVV.

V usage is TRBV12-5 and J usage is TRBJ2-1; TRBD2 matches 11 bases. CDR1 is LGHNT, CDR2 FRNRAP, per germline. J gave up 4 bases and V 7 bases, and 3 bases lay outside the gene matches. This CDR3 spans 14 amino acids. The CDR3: CASAPSGGYNEQFF. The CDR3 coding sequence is TGTGCTAGTGCCCCTAGCGGGGGGTACAATGAGCAGTTCTTC.

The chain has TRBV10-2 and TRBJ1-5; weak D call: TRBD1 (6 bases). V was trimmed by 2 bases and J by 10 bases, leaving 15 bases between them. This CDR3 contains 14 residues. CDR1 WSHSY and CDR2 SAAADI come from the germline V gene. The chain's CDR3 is CASSEGGTDYPQHF. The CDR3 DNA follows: TGCGCCAGCAGTGAGGGGGGCACCGATTACCCCCAGCATTTT.

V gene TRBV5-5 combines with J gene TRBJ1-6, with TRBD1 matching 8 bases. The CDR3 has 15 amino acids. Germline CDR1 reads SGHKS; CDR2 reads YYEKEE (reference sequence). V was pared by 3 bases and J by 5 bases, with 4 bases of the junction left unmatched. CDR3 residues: CASSSSGQDNSPLHF. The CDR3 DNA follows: TGTGCCAGCAGCTCATCGGGACAGGATAATTCACCCCTCCACTTT.

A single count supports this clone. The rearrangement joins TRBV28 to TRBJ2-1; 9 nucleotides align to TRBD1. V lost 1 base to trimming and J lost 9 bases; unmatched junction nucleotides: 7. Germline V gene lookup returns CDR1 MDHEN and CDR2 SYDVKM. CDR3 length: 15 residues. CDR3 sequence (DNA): TGTGCCAGCAGTTTATACGGGACAGGGTCCGCTGAGCAGTTCTTC. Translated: CASSLYGTGSAEQFF.

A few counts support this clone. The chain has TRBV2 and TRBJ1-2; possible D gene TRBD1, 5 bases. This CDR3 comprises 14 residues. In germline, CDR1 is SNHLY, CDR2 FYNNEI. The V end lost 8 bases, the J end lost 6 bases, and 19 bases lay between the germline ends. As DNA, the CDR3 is TGTGCCAGCTTGGCGGGACGGACATCGAATGGCTACACCTTC. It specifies CASLAGRTSNGYTF.

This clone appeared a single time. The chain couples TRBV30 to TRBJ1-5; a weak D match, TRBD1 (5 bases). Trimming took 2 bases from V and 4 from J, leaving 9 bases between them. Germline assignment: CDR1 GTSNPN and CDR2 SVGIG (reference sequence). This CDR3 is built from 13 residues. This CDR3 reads CAWSSTENQPQHF. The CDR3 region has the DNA TGTGCCTGGAGTTCGACAGAGAATCAGCCCCAGCATTTT.

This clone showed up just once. CDR3 in DNA: TGCGCCAGCAGCCAAGAAGAGGACGCAGGGGAGTCCTACGAGCAGTACTTC. This sequence encodes CASSQEEDAGESYEQYF. The gene calls are TRBV4-3 and TRBJ2-7; the D gene is possibly TRBD1 (6 bases). Germline V gene sequence: CDR1 LGHNA, CDR2 YSLEER. The length of the CDR3 is 17 residues. The germline V and J ends were trimmed by 0 bases and 1 base, with 16 bases remaining between them.

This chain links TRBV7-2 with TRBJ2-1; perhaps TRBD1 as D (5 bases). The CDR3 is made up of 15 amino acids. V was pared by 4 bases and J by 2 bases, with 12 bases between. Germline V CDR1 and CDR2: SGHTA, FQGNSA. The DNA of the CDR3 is TGTGCCAGCAGCTCCACGACAGCCCCCTACAATGAGCAGTTCTTC. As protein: CASSSTTAPYNEQFF. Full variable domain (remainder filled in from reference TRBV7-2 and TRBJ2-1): GAGVSQSPSNKVTEKGKDVELRCDPISGHTALYWYRQSLGQGLEFLIYFQGNSAPDKSGLPSDRFSAERTGGSVSTLTIQRTQQEDSAVYLCASSSTTAPYNEQFFGPGTRLTVL.

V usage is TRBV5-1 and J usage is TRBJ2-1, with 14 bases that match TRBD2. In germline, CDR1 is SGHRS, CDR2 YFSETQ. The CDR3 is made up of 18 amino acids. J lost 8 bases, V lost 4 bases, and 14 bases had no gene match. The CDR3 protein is CASSVGTSGGGGFYEQFF. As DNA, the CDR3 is TGCGCCAGCAGCGTAGGGACTAGCGGGGGAGGAGGGTTCTATGAGCAGTTCTTC. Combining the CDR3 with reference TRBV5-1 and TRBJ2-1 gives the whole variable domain KAGVTQTPRYLIKTRGQQVTLSCSPISGHRSVSWYQQTPGQGLQFLFEYFSETQRNKGNFPGRFSGRQFSNSRSEMNVSTLELGDSALYLCASSVGTSGGGGFYEQFFGPGTRLTVL.